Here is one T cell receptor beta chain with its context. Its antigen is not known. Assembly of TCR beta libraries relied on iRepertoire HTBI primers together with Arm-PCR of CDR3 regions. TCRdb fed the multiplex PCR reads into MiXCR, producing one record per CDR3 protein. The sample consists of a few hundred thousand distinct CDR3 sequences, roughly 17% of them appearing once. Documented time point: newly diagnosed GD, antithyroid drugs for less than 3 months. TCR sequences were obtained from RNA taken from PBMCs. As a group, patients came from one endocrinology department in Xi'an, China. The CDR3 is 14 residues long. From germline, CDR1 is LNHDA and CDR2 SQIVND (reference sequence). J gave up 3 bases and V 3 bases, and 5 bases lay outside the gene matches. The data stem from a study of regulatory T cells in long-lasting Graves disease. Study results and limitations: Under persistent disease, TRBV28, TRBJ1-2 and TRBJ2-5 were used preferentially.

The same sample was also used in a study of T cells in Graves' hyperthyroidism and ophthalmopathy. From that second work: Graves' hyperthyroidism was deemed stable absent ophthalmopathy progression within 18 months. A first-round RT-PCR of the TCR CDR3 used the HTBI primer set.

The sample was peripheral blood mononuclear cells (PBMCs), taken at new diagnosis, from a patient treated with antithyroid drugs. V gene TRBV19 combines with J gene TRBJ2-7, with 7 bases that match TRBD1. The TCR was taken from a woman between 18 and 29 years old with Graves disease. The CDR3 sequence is CASSIKTGNYEQYF. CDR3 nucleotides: TGTGCCAGTAGTATTAAGACAGGGAACTACGAGCAGTACTTC.